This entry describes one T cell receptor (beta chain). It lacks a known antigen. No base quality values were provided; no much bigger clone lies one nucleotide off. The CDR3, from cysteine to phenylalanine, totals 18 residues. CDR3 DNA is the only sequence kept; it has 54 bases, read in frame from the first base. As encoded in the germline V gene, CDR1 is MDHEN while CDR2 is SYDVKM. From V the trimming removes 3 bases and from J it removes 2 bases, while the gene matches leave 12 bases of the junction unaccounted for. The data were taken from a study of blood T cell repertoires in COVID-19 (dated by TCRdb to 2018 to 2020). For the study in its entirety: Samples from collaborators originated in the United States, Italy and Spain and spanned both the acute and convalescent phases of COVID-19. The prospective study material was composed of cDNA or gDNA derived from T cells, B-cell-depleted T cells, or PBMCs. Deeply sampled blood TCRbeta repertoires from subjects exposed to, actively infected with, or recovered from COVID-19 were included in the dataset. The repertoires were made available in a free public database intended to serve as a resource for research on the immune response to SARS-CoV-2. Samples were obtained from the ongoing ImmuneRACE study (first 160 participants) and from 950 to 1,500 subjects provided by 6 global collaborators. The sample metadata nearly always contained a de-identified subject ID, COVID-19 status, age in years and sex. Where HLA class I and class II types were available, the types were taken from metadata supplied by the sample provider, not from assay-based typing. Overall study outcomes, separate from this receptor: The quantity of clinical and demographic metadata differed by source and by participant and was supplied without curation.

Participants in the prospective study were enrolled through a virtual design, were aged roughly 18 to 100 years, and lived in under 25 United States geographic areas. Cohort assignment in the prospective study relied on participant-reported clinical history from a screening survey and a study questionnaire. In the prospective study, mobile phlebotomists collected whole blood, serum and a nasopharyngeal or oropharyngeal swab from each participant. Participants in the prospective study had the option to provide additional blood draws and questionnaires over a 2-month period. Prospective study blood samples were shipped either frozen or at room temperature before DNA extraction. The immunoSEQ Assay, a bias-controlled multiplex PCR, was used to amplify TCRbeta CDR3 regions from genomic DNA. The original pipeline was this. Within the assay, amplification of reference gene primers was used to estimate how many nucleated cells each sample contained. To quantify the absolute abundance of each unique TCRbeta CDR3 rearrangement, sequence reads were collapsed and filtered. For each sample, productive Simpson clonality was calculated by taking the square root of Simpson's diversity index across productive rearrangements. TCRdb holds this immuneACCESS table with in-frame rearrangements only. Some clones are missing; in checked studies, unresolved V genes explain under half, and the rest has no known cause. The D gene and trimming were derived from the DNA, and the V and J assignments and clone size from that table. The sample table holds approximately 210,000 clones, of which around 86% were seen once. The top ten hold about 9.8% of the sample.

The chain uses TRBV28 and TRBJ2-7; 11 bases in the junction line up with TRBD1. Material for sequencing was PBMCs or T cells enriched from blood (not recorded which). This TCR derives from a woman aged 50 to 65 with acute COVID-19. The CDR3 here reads CASSLRGTGGRETYEQYF. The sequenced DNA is TGTGCCAGCAGTTTGAGGGGGACAGGGGGTCGGGAAACCTACGAGCAGTACTTC. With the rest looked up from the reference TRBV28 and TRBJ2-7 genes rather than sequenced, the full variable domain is DVKVTQSSRYLVKRTGEKVFLECVQDMDHENMFWYRQDPGLGLRLIYFSYDVKMKEKGDIPEGYSVSREKKERFSLILESASTNQTSMYLCASSLRGTGGRETYEQYFGPGTRLTVT.